What follows describes a single T cell receptor beta chain. Its antigen is unidentified. This table comes from immunoSEQ multiplex PCR, and its TCRdb copy is limited to in-frame clones, with some not included. The sample has some 77,000 clones, around 90% seen once. This entry belongs to a study of OX40 agonist ivuxolimab in advanced cancers. Germline values: CDR1 LGHNA, CDR2 YSLEER. V shed 4 bases and J shed 2 bases, with 15 bases lying between them. This CDR3 spans 16 amino acids. Whole-study findings and limits: Some of the nonresponding patients also showed low levels of normalized T-cell clonal expansion.

This TCR derives from an adult with an advanced solid tumor such as melanoma, head and neck, liver or kidney cancer. V is TRBV4-3 and J is TRBJ1-3; a possible D gene is TRBD1 (6 bases). Source: CD4+ or CD8+ T cells sorted from blood, taken in a trial of the OX40 agonist ivuxolimab. The CDR3 here is CASSLDTRTAGNTIYF. CDR3 nucleotide sequence: TGCGCCAGCAGCCTGGATACCAGGACAGCTGGAAACACCATATATTTT.